This T cell receptor beta chain was observed in a study of T cell repertoires in cytomegalovirus infection. As for the study in general: Recently identified HLA-C-restricted and well-studied HLA-B-restricted CMV epitopes were used. Shared public TCR beta signatures pointed to both CMV infection and a matching HLA type.

TCRdb used MiXCR to reprocess the reads, holding one entry per CDR3 protein. The sample lists roughly 920,000 distinct CDR3 sequences, 30% to 40% occurring once. As concerns this clonotype: Its antigen is unidentified.

General study results and limits: Summed frequency of public TCR beta families distinguished CMV carriers with the relevant HLA. In two of eight donors, the top clonotype was HLA-C-restricted CMV-specific.

V shed 5 bases and J 8 bases; nucleotides not matched to a gene: 12. The CDR3 extends over 15 amino acids. Germline V gene data show CDR1 as MNHEY and CDR2 as SMNVEV (reference sequence). This clonotype originated in a human donor in good health (CMV status not recorded). Some clones in this sample may be carry-over from other donors' samples. Sequenced material: cultured CD8+ T cells from PBMCs, taken from culture after CMV antigen stimulation. This rearrangement joins TRBV27 to TRBJ1-2; 9 bases align to TRBD1. The CDR3 bases are TGTGCCAGCAGTGGATCCGGGACAGGGATGAGGGGCTACACCTTC. Translation: CASSGSGTGMRGYTF.